The rows below give T cell receptor beta chains drawn from one sample of a study of a mutant IDH1 vaccine in newly diagnosed glioma. Which antigens these TCRs recognize remains unknown. Profiled with immunoSEQ multiplex PCR; TCRdb holds only in-frame clones, not every one. This sample has roughly 60,000 clones; 84% occur once, and the top ten carry 3% to 4%. Specimen: PBMCs, collected from a glioma patient whose treatment included an IDH1 peptide vaccine. The source is a man aged 25 to 45 with glioma. CDR3s include the opening cysteine and the closing phenylalanine or tryptophan. D genes are given only for firm matches. Only some rows state a clone size, as once, few, many or a class for expanded clones.

len	abundance	d_gene	v_gene	j_gene	CDR3nt	CDR3aa
13	-	TRBD1	TRBV2	TRBJ1-2	TGTGCCAGCACCAGGGACAGCTCCTATGGCTACACCTTC	CASTRDSSYGYTF
14	-	TRBD1	TRBV30	TRBJ2-3	TGTGCCTGGGAGACAGGGAGCGGCACAGATACGCAGTATTTT	CAWETGSGTDTQYF
19	-	TRBD1	TRBV15	TRBJ1-2	TGTGCCACCAGCAGAGGATTCTTAACCGGGACAGGCCTGACCTATGGCTACACCTTC	CATSRGFLTGTGLTYGYTF
14	once	-	TRBV5-8	TRBJ2-2	TGTGCCAGCAGCTTGGTACAGAACACCGGGGAGCTGTTTTTT	CASSLVQNTGELFF
16	-	TRBD1	TRBV27	TRBJ1-6	TGTGCCAGCAGTCCCCGGACAGGGTTGGGATTTTCACCCCTCCACTTT	CASSPRTGLGFSPLHF
15	-	-	TRBV7-2	TRBJ1-1	TGTGCCAGCAGCTTATTGCGAGGCTGGAACACTGAAGCTTTCTTT	CASSLLRGWNTEAFF
15	-	TRBD1	TRBV27	TRBJ1-2	TGTGCCAGCAGCACCGGGGGGACAGGGGGCCTTGGCTACACCTTC	CASSTGGTGGLGYTF
12	-	-	TRBV27	TRBJ2-5	TGTGCCAGCAGTTTACCCCGAGAGACCCAGTACTTC	CASSLPRETQYF
15	-	TRBD2	TRBV28	TRBJ2-5	TGTGCCAGCAGTAGTGCTAGCGGGGTTAAAGAGACCCAGTACTTC	CASSSASGVKETQYF
13	-	-	TRBV9	TRBJ1-1	TGTGCCAGCAGCGTGACGGTGAACACTGAAGCTTTCTTT	CASSVTVNTEAFF
14	once	-	TRBV7-2	TRBJ1-5	TGTGCCAGCAGCTTAGTTTCGGGGCCACAGCCCCAGCATTTT	CASSLVSGPQPQHF
13	-	-	TRBV2	TRBJ2-3	TGTGCCAGCATTCCCACCACCGGCGATACGCAGTATTTT	CASIPTTGDTQYF
16	-	TRBD2	TRBV7-9	TRBJ2-7	TGTGCCAGCAGCTTAGCGCCAGCGGGGGGTGCCTACGAGCAGTACTTC	CASSLAPAGGAYEQYF
15	-	-	TRBV7-9	TRBJ2-7	TGTGCCAGCAGCTTGGCAGGGGGGCTATCCTACGAGCAGTACTTC	CASSLAGGLSYEQYF
16	-	TRBD2	TRBV29-1	TRBJ2-2	TGCAGCGTTGAAGGCCGAGCGGGGGGGCGCACCGGGGAGCTGTTTTTT	CSVEGRAGGRTGELFF
15	-	TRBD1	TRBV28	TRBJ1-5	TGTGCCAGCAGTTTAGGGACAGGGAGGATTCAGCCCCAGCATTTT	CASSLGTGRIQPQHF
15	-	TRBD2	TRBV4-1	TRBJ2-1	TGCGCCAGCAGCCAACCCGGGACTAGTGTCAATGAGCAGTTCTTC	CASSQPGTSVNEQFF
13	-	-	TRBV6-5	TRBJ2-3	TGTGCCAGCAGTTACGGGGACCCAGATACGCAGTATTTT	CASSYGDPDTQYF
14	-	-	TRBV19	TRBJ2-7	TGTGCCAGTAGTGACGGACAGCCCCCCTACGAGCAGTACTTC	CASSDGQPPYEQYF
14	-	-	TRBV18	TRBJ2-3	TGTGCCAGCTCACCACCGGTCGTTGGAACTACGCAGTATTTT	CASSPPVVGTTQYF
11	-	-	TRBV20-1	TRBJ2-7	TGCAGTGCTCCAGTCGGCTACGAGCAGTACTTC	CSAPVGYEQYF
13	-	TRBD1	TRBV29-1	TRBJ2-3	TGCAGCGTCGACAGGGGAGCAACAGATACGCAGTATTTT	CSVDRGATDTQYF
19	-	-	TRBV21-1	TRBJ2-7	TGTGCCAGCAGCAACGATGGGACGATGGGGACTCCTCAGCTTCGCGAGCAGTACTTC	CASSNDGTMGTPQLREQYF
15	-	TRBD1	TRBV7-8	TRBJ1-1	TGTGCCAGCAGCTCCGCGACAGGGGGGTACACTGAAGCTTTCTTT	CASSSATGGYTEAFF
17	-	TRBD1	TRBV7-8	TRBJ1-5	TGTGCCAGCAGCTCACCCTTAAGGGGGACAGGGCGTCAGCCCCAGCATTTT	CASSSPLRGTGRQPQHF
13	few	TRBD1	TRBV2	TRBJ1-1	TGTGCCAGCAGCGCGGACAGGCGAACTGAAGCTTTCTTT	CASSADRRTEAFF
15	-	TRBD1	TRBV18	TRBJ2-7	TGTGCCAGCGTACCCTTGGGGACAGGCCTCTACGAGCAGTACTTC	CASVPLGTGLYEQYF
14	-	-	TRBV18	TRBJ2-4	TGTGCCAGCTCACCGCGGGACGGGAAAAACATTCAGTACTTC	CASSPRDGKNIQYF
12	few	-	TRBV21-1	TRBJ2-6	TGTGCCAGAGTGGCTGGGGCCAACGTCCTGACTTTC	CARVAGANVLTF
16	few	-	TRBV9	TRBJ1-5	TGTGCCAGCAGCGTAAGTGGAGGGGTTACGGAAGAGCCCCAGCATTTT	CASSVSGGVTEEPQHF